A selection of T cell receptor beta chains follows, all from one sample in a study of blood T cells in healthy people across ages. TCRdb fed the 5' RACE reads into MiXCR, producing one record per CDR3 protein. Here the sample spans about 780,000 distinct CDR3 sequences, around half being singletons. The sequencing sample was made of blood. These receptors were collected from a man aged 80 or over in good health. The CDR3 runs from the conserved cysteine through the conserved F or W. The D gene is left open where the match is weak. Not all rows give a size; the values are once, few, many and, for expanded clones, a class.

j_call | v_call | cdr3_length | clone_size | d_call | cdr3_aa | cdr3_nt
TRBJ2-3 | TRBV7-8 | 14 | - | - | CASSLAKGSDTQYF | TGTGCCAGCAGCTTAGCAAAAGGGTCAGATACGCAGTATTTT
TRBJ2-3 | TRBV27 | 16 | - | - | CTSSLTIAASTDTQYF | TGTACCAGCAGTCTAACCATAGCGGCTAGCACAGATACGCAGTATTTT
TRBJ1-1 | TRBV20-1 | 11 | - | - | CSAPPSIEAFF | TGCAGTGCTCCTCCGAGCATTGAAGCTTTCTTT
TRBJ2-7 | TRBV24-1 | 14 | few | - | CATSDGGPFHEQYF | TGTGCCACCAGTGACGGGGGCCCGTTCCACGAGCAGTACTTC
TRBJ2-3 | TRBV7-2 | 12 | few | - | CASSRMGDTQYF | TGTGCCAGCAGCCGCATGGGAGATACGCAGTATTTT
TRBJ2-5 | TRBV10-3 | 12 | - | - | CAISPGPNGQYF | TGTGCCATCAGTCCGGGTCCGAATGGGCAGTACTTC
TRBJ2-3 | TRBV7-9 | 17 | - | TRBD1 | CASSQDDRGRVTDTQYF | TGTGCCAGCAGCCAGGACGACAGGGGGCGAGTCACAGATACGCAGTATTTT
TRBJ2-5 | TRBV25-1 | 16 | - | - | CASSEENLSRQETQYF | TGTGCCAGCAGTGAAGAAAACCTTAGCAGACAAGAGACCCAGTACTTC
TRBJ2-5 | TRBV5-1 | 15 | - | - | CASSSGRNPQETQYF | TGCGCCAGCAGTAGCGGCCGGAATCCGCAAGAGACCCAGTACTTC
TRBJ2-3 | TRBV24-1 | 14 | few | TRBD2 | CATTAGGTSDTQYF | TGTGCCACCACGGCGGGAGGCACGTCCGATACGCAGTATTTT
TRBJ2-5 | TRBV10-3 | 16 | many | TRBD1 | CAISEPIGTVQETQYF | TGTGCCATCAGTGAGCCAATTGGGACAGTCCAAGAGACCCAGTACTTC
TRBJ2-1 | TRBV12-3/TRBV12-4 | 13 | - | - | CASRGLAGGEQFF | TGTGCCAGCCGAGGGCTAGCTGGCGGTGAGCAGTTCTTC
TRBJ2-7 | TRBV12-3/TRBV12-4 | 15 | - | - | CASSFLSASSYEQYF | TGTGCCAGCAGTTTCCTATCCGCGAGCTCCTACGAGCAGTACTTC
TRBJ1-5 | TRBV28 | 14 | - | - | CASSNHRVNQPQHF | TGTGCCAGCAGTAATCACAGGGTGAATCAGCCCCAGCATTTT
TRBJ2-1 | TRBV7-2 | 15 | few | TRBD2 | CASRQTSGAYNEQFF | TGTGCCAGCAGGCAGACTAGCGGGGCTTACAATGAGCAGTTCTTC
TRBJ2-1 | TRBV20-1 | 16 | few | TRBD2 | CSATLVAGGIDNEQFF | TGCAGTGCTACTCTCGTAGCGGGAGGGATCGACAATGAGCAGTTCTTC
TRBJ2-5 | TRBV5-1 | 15 | - | - | CASSSTGLGAETQYF | TGCGCCAGCAGCTCGACAGGTTTGGGGGCAGAGACCCAGTACTTC
TRBJ1-2 | TRBV28 | 12 | few | - | CASLPTGYGYTF | TGTGCCAGCCTGCCGACAGGCTATGGCTACACCTTC
TRBJ1-1 | TRBV4-3 | 15 | few | TRBD1 | CASSQRGQMNTEAFF | TGCGCCAGCAGCCAACGGGGACAGATGAACACTGAAGCTTTCTTT
TRBJ2-7 | TRBV5-1 | 19 | - | TRBD1 | CASSLAGTRGGQGMSEQYF | TGCGCCAGCAGCTTGGCCGGTACGCGTGGGGGACAGGGGATGTCCGAGCAGTACTTC
TRBJ2-5 | TRBV7-2 | 15 | few | TRBD1 | CASSLHRGFQETQYF | TGTGCCAGCAGCCTCCACAGGGGCTTCCAAGAGACCCAGTACTTC
TRBJ2-1 | TRBV7-3 | 15 | - | TRBD2 | CASSAILALKSEQFF | TGTGCCAGCAGCGCTATACTAGCGCTGAAGAGTGAGCAGTTCTTC
TRBJ2-5 | TRBV10-3 | 15 | - | TRBD2 | CAISDPSGRFKTQYF | TGTGCCATCAGTGACCCTAGCGGGAGGTTTAAGACCCAGTACTTC
TRBJ2-5 | TRBV28 | 12 | - | - | CASQRVGETQYF | TGTGCCAGCCAACGAGTTGGGGAGACCCAGTACTTC
TRBJ2-7 | TRBV20-1 | 14 | - | TRBD1 | CSAPPGQGSYEQYF | TGCAGTGCGCCCCCGGGACAGGGGTCCTACGAGCAGTACTTC
TRBJ2-1 | TRBV7-2 | 16 | once | TRBD1 | CASSLETGGTYNEQFF | TGTGCCAGCAGCTTAGAGACAGGGGGTACATACAATGAGCAGTTCTTC
TRBJ2-7 | TRBV25-1 | 14 | few | TRBD1 | CATGNRQGVYEQYF | TGTGCCACAGGAAACCGACAGGGGGTCTACGAGCAGTACTTC
TRBJ2-3 | TRBV7-8 | 15 | few | - | CASSIQTEDTDTQYF | TGTGCCAGCAGCATACAAACAGAGGACACAGATACGCAGTATTTT
TRBJ2-7 | TRBV4-3 | 14 | many | - | CASSQLDSSYEQYF | TGCGCCAGCAGCCAACTGGACAGCTCCTACGAGCAGTACTTC
TRBJ2-1 | TRBV20-1 | 18 | few | TRBD2 | CSARDSRSGRGSYNEQFF | TGCAGTGCTAGAGATTCACGTAGCGGGAGGGGCTCCTACAATGAGCAGTTCTTC
TRBJ2-5 | TRBV5-1 | 14 | - | TRBD1 | CASSSGTGGETQYF | TGCGCCAGCAGTTCCGGGACAGGGGGAGAGACCCAGTACTTC
TRBJ1-2 | TRBV5-5 | 15 | few | - | CASSLEGRTSYGYTF | TGTGCCAGCAGCTTGGAGGGCAGGACGTCATATGGCTACACCTTC
TRBJ1-1 | TRBV10-3 | 15 | - | TRBD1 | CAISEGTGVNTEAFF | TGTGCCATCAGTGAGGGGACAGGTGTGAACACTGAAGCTTTCTTT
TRBJ2-1 | TRBV7-3 | 17 | - | TRBD2 | CASSSGGLAGEYNEQFF | TGTGCCAGCAGCTCAGGAGGACTAGCGGGAGAGTACAATGAGCAGTTCTTC
TRBJ2-7 | TRBV5-1 | 15 | - | TRBD2 | CASSLASGSRYEQYF | TGCGCCAGCAGCCTGGCCAGCGGGAGCCGATATGAGCAGTACTTC
TRBJ2-7 | TRBV6-2/TRBV6-3 | 18 | - | TRBD2 | CASSPLNSGTSGKYEQYF | TGTGCCAGCAGTCCGCTTAACTCCGGGACTAGCGGGAAGTACGAGCAGTACTTC
TRBJ1-5 | TRBV9 | 14 | - | - | CASSKGLANQPQHF | TGTGCCAGCAGTAAAGGGCTGGCGAATCAGCCCCAGCATTTT
TRBJ2-5 | TRBV25-1 | 13 | - | TRBD1 | CASTRQGSETQYF | TGTGCCAGCACTAGACAGGGGTCAGAGACCCAGTACTTC
TRBJ2-3 | TRBV3-1 | 16 | - | TRBD2 | CASSQLAGAGTDTQYF | TGTGCCAGCAGCCAACTAGCGGGAGCCGGCACAGATACGCAGTATTTT
TRBJ2-1 | TRBV9 | 16 | many | TRBD2 | CASSVGTSGRATEQFF | TGTGCCAGCAGCGTAGGGACTAGCGGGAGGGCCACTGAGCAGTTCTTC